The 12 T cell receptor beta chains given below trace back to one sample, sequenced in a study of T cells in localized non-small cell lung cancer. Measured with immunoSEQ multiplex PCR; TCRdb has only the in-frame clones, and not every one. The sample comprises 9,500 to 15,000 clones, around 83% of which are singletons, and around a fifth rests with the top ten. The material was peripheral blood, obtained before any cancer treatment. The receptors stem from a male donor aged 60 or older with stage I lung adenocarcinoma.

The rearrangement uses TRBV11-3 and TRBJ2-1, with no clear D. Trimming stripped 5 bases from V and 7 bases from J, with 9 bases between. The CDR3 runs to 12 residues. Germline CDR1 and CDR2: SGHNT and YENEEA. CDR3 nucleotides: TGTGCCAGCAGCCTTTCTCGGAATGAGCAGTTCTTC. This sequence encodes CASSLSRNEQFF.

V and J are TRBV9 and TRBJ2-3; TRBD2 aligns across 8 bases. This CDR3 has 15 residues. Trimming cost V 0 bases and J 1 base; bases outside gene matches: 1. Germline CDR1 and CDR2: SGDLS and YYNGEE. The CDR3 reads CASSVGSGGTDTQYF. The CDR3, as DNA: TGTGCCAGCAGCGTAGGTAGCGGGGGCACAGATACGCAGTATTTT.

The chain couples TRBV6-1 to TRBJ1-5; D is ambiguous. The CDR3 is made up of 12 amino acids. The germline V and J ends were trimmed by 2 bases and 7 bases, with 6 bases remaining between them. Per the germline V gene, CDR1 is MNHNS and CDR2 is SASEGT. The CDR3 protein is CASSEPPQPQHF. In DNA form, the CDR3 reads TGTGCCAGCAGTGAACCACCCCAGCCCCAGCATTTT.

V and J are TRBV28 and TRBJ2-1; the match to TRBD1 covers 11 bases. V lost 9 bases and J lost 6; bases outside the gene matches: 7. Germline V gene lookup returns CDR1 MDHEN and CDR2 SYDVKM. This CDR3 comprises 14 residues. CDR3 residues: CASRRDRGINEQFF. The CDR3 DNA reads TGTGCCAGTCGCCGGGACAGGGGGATCAATGAGCAGTTCTTC.

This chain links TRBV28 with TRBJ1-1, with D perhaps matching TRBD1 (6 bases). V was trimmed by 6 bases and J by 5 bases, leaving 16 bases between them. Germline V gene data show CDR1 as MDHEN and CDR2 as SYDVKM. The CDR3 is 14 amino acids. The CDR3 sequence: CASSPREGVTEAFF. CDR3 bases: TGTGCCAGCAGCCCCAGGGAGGGGGTAACTGAAGCTTTCTTT.

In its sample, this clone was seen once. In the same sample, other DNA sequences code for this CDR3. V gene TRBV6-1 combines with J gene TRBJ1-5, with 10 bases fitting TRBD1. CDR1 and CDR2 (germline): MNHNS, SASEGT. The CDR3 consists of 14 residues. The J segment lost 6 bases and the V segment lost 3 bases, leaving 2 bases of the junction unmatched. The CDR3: CASSEDRGSQPQHF. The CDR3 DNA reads TGTGCCAGCAGTGAGGACAGGGGGAGTCAGCCCCAGCATTTT.

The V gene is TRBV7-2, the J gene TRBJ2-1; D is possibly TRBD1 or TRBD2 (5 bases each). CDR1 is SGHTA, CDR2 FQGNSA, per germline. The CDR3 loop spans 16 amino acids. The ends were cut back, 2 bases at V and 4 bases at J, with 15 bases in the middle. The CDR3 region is CASSLPWGGRYNEQFF. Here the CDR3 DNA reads TGTGCCAGCAGCTTACCTTGGGGCGGGCGTTACAATGAGCAGTTCTTC. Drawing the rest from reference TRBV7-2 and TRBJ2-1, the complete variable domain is GAGVSQSPSNKVTEKGKDVELRCDPISGHTALYWYRQSLGQGLEFLIYFQGNSAPDKSGLPSDRFSAERTGGSVSTLTIQRTQQEDSAVYLCASSLPWGGRYNEQFFGPGTRLTVL.

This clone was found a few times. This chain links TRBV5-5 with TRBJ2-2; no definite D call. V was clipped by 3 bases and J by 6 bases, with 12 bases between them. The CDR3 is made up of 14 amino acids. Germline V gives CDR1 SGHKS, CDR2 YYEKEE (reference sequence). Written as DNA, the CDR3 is TGTGCCAGCAGCTATTTTCACCCTCCCGGGGAGCTGTTTTTT. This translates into CASSYFHPPGELFF.

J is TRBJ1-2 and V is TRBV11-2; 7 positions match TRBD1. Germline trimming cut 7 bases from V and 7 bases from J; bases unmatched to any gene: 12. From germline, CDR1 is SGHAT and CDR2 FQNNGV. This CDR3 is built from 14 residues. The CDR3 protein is CASNDGTVFFGYTF. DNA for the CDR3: TGTGCCAGCAACGACGGGACAGTATTTTTTGGCTACACCTTC.

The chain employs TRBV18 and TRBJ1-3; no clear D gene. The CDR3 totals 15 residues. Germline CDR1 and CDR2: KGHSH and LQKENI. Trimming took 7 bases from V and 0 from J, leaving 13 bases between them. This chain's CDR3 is CASFSGETSGNTIYF. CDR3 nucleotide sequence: TGTGCCAGCTTTTCAGGCGAGACCTCTGGAAACACCATATATTTT.

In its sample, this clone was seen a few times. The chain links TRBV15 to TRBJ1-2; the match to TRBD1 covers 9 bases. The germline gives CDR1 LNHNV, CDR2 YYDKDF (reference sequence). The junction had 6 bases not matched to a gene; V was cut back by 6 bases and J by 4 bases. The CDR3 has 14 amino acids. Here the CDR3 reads CATSSQGARYGYTF. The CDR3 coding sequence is TGTGCCACCAGTTCACAGGGGGCCCGCTATGGCTACACCTTC. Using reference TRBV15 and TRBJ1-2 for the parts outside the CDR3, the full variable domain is DAMVIQNPRYQVTQFGKPVTLSCSQTLNHNVMYWYQQKSSQAPKLLFHYYDKDFNNEADTPDNFQSRRPNTSFCFLDIRSPGLGDTAMYLCATSSQGARYGYTFGSGTRLTVV.

CDR3 DNA sequence: TGTGCCAGCAGTATGGGACTTCTGGGGGGCTACACCTTC. This gives the protein CASSMGLLGGYTF. The gene calls are TRBV28 and TRBJ1-2; D is perhaps TRBD1 (5 bases). Germline V gene data show CDR1 as MDHEN and CDR2 as SYDVKM. CDR3 length equals 13 residues. V was clipped by 5 bases and J by 8 bases, with 15 bases between them.